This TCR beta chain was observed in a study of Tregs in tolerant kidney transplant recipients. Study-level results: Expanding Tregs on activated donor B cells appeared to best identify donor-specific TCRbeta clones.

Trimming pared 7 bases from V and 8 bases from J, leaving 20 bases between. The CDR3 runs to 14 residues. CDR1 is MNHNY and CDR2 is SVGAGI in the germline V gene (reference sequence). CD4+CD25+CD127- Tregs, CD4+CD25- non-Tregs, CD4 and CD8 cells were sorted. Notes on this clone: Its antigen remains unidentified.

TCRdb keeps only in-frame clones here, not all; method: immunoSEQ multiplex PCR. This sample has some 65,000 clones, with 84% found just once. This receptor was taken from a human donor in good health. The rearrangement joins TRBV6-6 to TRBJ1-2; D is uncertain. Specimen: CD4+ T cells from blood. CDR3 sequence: CASTNGPDDGGYTF. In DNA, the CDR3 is TGTGCCAGCACCAACGGGCCCGATGATGGAGGCTACACCTTC.